This T cell receptor (beta chain) was documented in a study of T cells in Graves' hyperthyroidism and ophthalmopathy. This clonotype showed up many times. Researchers amplified the TCR beta CDR3 regions from RNA transcripts. The HTBI primer set drove a first-round RT-PCR of the TCR CDR3. MiXCR, applied by TCRdb to the multiplex PCR reads, yields one record per CDR3 protein. Here the sample spans about 300,000 distinct CDR3 sequences, approximately 18% being singletons. In the ophthalmopathy cohort, Clinical Activity Score was at least 3, NOSPECS grade at least 4, and duration under 3 months. Trimming removed 5 bases from V and 7 bases from J, with 17 bases in between. The V gene's germline CDR1 is SGHTA and CDR2 FQGTGA. The CDR3 runs to 14 residues.

The TCR sequence derives from a man aged 45-60 years with Graves' ophthalmopathy. The sequenced sample was blood. The chain links TRBV7-3 to TRBJ2-5, with D possibly TRBD1 on 6 matching bases. CDR3 DNA: TGTGCCAGCAGCCCATATCAGGGGCACGGGACCCAGTACTTC. Protein product: CASSPYQGHGTQYF.